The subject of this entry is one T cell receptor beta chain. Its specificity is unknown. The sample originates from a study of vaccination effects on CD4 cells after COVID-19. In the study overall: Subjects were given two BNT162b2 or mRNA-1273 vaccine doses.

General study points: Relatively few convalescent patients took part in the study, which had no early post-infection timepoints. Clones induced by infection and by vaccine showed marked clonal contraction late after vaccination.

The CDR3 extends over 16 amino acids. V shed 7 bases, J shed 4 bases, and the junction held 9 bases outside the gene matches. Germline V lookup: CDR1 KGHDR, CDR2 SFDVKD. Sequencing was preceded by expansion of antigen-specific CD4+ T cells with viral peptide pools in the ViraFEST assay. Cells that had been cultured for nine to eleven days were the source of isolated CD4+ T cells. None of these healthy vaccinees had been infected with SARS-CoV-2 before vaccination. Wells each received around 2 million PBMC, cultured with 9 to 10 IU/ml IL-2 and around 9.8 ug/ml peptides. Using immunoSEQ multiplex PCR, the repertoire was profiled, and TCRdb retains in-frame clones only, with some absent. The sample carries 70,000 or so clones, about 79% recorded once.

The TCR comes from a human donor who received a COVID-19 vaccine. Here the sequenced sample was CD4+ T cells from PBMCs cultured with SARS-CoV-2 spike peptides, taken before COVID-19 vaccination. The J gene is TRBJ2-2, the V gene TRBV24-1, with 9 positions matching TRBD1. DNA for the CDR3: TGTGCCACCAGAGCGCCCGGGACAGGGTCCACCGGGGAGCTGTTTTTT. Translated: CATRAPGTGSTGELFF.